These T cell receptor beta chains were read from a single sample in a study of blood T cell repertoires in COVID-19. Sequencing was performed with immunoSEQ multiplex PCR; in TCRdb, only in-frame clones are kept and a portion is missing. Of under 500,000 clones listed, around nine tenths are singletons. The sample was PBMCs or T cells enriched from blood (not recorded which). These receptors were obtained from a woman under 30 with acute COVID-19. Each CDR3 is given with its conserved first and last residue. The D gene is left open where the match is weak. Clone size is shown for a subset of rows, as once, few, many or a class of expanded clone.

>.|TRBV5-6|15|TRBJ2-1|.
TGTGCCAGCAGCTTGTCAGGGAACTCCTACAATGAGCAGTTCTTC
CASSLSGNSYNEQFF
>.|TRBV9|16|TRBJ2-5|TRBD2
TGTGCCAGCAGTCGGGGACTAGCGGGAGATGGGGAGACCCAGTACTTC
CASSRGLAGDGETQYF
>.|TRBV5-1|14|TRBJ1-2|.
TGCGCCAGCAGCTTGGCCCCCTCCAACTATGGCTACACCTTC
CASSLAPSNYGYTF
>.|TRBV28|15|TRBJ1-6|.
TGTGCCAGCGATTCGGACAGCTCCTATAATTCACCCCTCCACTTT
CASDSDSSYNSPLHF
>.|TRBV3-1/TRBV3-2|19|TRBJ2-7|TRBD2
TGTGCCAGCAGCCCCTCTCGGACTAGCGGCCCGGGGATCTCGTACGAGCAGTACTTC
CASSPSRTSGPGISYEQYF
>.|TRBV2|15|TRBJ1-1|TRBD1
TGTGCCAGCAGTGAGACAGGGGGGACGGGGACTGAAGCTTTCTTT
CASSETGGTGTEAFF
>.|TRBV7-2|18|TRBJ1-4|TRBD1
TGTGCCAGCAGCTTATTTGGGGTGGGGACAGGGGACAATGAAAAACTGTTTTTT
CASSLFGVGTGDNEKLFF
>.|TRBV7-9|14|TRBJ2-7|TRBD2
TGTGCCAGCAGCAAAGGGAGGGTCTCCTACGAGCAGTACTTC
CASSKGRVSYEQYF
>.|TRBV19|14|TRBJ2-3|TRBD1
TGTGCCAGTAGTATTGACAGGGGGACAGATACGCAGTATTTT
CASSIDRGTDTQYF
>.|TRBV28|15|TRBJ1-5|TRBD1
TGTGCCAGCAGCTGGCAGGGGGCGAGCAATCAGCCCCAGCATTTT
CASSWQGASNQPQHF
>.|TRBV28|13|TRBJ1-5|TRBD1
TGTGCCAGCAGTTCACAGGGGGAGCAGCCCCAGCATTTT
CASSSQGEQPQHF
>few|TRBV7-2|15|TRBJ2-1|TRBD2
TGTGCCAGCAGCTTGGGTCGGGAGGGCCACAATGAGCAGTTCTTC
CASSLGREGHNEQFF
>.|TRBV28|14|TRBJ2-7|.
TGTGCCAGCAGGAAAAGGGACACCCGCGGCGAGCAGTACTTC
CASRKRDTRGEQYF
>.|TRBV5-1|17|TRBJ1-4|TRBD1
TGCGCCAGCAGCTTGGCAAGTTCCGGGACAGGGGGCGGAAAACTGTTTTTT
CASSLASSGTGGGKLFF
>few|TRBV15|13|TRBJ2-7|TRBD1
TGTGCCACCAGCAGGGACAGGGATCGTGAGCAGTACTTC
CATSRDRDREQYF